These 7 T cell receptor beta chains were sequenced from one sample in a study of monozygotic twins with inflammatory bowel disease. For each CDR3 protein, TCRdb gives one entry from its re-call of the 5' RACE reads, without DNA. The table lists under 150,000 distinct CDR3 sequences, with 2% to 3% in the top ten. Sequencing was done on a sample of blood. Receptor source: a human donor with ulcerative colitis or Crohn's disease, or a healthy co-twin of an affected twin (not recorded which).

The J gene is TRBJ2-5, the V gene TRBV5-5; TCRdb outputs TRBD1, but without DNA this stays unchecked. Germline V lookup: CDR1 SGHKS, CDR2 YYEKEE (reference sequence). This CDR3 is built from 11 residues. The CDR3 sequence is CASSFSRDLYF.

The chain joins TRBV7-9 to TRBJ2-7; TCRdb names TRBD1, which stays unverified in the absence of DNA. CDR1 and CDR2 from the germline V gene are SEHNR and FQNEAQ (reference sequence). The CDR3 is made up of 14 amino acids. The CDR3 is CASSPGGSSYEQYF. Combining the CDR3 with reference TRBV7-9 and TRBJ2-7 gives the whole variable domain DTGVSQNPRHKITKRGQNVTFRCDPISEHNRLYWYRQTLGQGPEFLTYFQNEAQLEKSRLLSDRFSAERPKGSFSTLEIQRTEQGDSAMYLCASSPGGSSYEQYFGPGTRLTVT.

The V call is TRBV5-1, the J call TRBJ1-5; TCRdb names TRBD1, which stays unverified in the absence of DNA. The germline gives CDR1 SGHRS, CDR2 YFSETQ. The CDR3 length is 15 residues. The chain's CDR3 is CASSLGPGYNQPQHF.

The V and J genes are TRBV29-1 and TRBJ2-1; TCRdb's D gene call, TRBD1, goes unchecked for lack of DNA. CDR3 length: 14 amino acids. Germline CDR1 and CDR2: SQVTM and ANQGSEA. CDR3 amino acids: CSAATGTGRNEQFF.

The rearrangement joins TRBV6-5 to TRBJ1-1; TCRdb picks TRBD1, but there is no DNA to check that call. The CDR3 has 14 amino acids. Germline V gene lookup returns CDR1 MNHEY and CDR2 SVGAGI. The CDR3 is CASSYSGGGTEAFF.

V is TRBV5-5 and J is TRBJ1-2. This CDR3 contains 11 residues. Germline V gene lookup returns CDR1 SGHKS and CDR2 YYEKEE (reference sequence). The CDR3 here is CASSRNSGYTF.

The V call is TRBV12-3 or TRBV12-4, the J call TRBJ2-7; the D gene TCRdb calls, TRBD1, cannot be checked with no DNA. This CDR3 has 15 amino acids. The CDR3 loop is CASSLLGQGGYEQYF.